The text below deals with one T cell receptor beta chain. The sample comes from a study of blood T cell repertoires in COVID-19. The CDR3 loop spans 15 amino acids. Germline CDR1 and CDR2: SGHRS and YFSETQ. Losses at the gene ends were 5 bases for V and 9 bases for J; bases not matched to a gene: 10. Produced via immunoSEQ multiplex PCR; TCRdb's table is partial and in-frame only. The top ten hold around 15% of the sample, which has roughly 130,000 clones, around 85% seen once. The rearrangement links TRBV5-1 to TRBJ2-1, with TRBD1 matching 11 bases. The receptor was isolated from a woman in her forties or fifties with acute or convalescent COVID-19. Material: peripheral blood. CDR3 amino acids: CASRQPGQGGGEQFF. The DNA for the CDR3 is TGCGCCAGCAGACAGCCGGGACAGGGGGGTGGTGAGCAGTTCTTC.